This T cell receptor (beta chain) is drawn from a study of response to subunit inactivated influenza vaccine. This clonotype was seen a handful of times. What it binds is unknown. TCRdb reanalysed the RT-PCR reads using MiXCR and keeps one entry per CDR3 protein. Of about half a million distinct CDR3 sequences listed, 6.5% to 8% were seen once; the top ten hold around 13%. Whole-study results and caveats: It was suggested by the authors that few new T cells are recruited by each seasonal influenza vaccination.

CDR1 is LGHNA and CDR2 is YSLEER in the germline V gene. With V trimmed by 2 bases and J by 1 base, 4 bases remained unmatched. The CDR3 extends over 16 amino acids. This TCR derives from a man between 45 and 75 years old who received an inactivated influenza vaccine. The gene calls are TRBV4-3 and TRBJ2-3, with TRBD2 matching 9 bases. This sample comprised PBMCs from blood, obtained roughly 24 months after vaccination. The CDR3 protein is CASSQYLAGRTDTQYF. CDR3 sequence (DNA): TGCGCCAGCAGCCAATACCTAGCGGGACGCACAGATACGCAGTATTTT.